Listed below are T cell receptor beta chains from one sample, sequenced in a study of shared clonotypes between healthy human individuals. TCRdb's table, derived via immunoSEQ multiplex PCR, lists solely in-frame clones and lacks some. The sample has approximately 2.4 million clones; under 97% are singletons. The source material was naive CD4+ T cells sorted from blood. All receptors derive from a man aged 18 to 30 in good health. Each CDR3 is given with its conserved first and last residue. The D gene is left open where the match is weak.

D,J,V,DNA,CDR3
-,TRBJ1-2,TRBV29-1,TGCAGCGTTGCTCCCCCCCGCGGGGGGACTTATGGCTACACCTTC,CSVAPPRGGTYGYTF
-,TRBJ1-6,TRBV9,TGTGCCAGCAGCGTAGAGGTAGTGGCTTCGGGTCGGTCACCCCTCCACTTT,CASSVEVVASGRSPLHF
-,TRBJ1-1,TRBV6-5,TGTGCCAGCAGTTTGGGACACAAAGGGAACACTGAAGCTTTCTTT,CASSLGHKGNTEAFF
TRBD2,TRBJ2-3,TRBV6-6,TGTGCCAGCTTTAAACCGGGACTAGGGGTTCCAGATACGCAGTATTTT,CASFKPGLGVPDTQYF
-,TRBJ2-7,TRBV2,TGTGCCAGCAGCGCAACATACAGGGTGTCCTACGAGCAGTACTTC,CASSATYRVSYEQYF
-,TRBJ1-4,TRBV5-4,TGTGCCAGCAGCTTGGAGAGGGGGACCATTGAAAAACTGTTTTTT,CASSLERGTIEKLFF
-,TRBJ2-7,TRBV6-6,TGTGCCAGCACCTTAGGGACATCCTACGAGCAGTACTTC,CASTLGTSYEQYF
-,TRBJ1-5,TRBV6-5,TGTGCCAGCAGTGTCCATCAGCCCCAGCATTTT,CASSVHQPQHF
-,TRBJ2-5,TRBV6-1,TGTGCCAGCAGTGAAGGCCGGAATCGGTACCAAGAGACCCAGTACTTC,CASSEGRNRYQETQYF
TRBD2,TRBJ2-1,TRBV7-2,TGTGCCAGCAGCCCCCTTAGCGGGTACAATGAGCAGTTCTTC,CASSPLSGYNEQFF